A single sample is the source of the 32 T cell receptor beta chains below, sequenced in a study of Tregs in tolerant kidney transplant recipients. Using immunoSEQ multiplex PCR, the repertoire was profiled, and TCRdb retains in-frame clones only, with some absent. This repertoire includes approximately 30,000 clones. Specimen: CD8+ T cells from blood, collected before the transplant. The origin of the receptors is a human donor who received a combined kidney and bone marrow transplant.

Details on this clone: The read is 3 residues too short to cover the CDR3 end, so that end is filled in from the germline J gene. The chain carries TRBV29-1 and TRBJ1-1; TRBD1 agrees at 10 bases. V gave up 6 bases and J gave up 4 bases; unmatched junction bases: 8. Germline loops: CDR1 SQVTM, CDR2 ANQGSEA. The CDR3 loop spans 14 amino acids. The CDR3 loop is CSVVYRDRGTEAFF. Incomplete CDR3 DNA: TGCAGCGTCGTATACCGGGACAGGGGCACTGAA. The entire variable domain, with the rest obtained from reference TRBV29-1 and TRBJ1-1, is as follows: SAVISQKPSRDICQRGTSLTIQCQVDSQVTMMFWYRQQPGQSLTLIATANQGSEATYESGFVIDKFPISRPNLTFSTLTVSNMSPEDSSIYLCSVVYRDRGTEAFFGQGTRLTVV.

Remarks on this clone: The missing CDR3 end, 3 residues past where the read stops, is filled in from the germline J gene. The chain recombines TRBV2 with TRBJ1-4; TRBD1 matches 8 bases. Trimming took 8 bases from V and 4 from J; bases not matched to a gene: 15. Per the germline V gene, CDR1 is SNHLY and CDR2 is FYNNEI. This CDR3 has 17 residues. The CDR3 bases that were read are TGTGCCAGCCAGAATCCGGGACAGGTTAAGAATAATGAAAAA. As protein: CASQNPGQVKNNEK. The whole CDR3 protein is CASQNPGQVKNNEKLFF.

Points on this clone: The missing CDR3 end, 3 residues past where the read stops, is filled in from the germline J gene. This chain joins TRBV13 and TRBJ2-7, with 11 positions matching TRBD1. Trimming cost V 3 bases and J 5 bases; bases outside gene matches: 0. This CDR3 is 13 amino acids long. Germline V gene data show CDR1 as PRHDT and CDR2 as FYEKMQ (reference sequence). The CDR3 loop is CASSLDRGHEQYF. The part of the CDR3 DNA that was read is TGTGCCAGCAGCTTGGACAGGGGGCACGAG.

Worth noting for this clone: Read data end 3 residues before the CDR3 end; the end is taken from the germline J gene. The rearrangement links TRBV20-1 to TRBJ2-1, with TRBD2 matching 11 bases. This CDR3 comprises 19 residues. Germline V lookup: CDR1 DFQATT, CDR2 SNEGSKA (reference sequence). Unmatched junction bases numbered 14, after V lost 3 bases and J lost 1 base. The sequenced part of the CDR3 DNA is TGCAGTGCTAGGGACCTATACGGGACTAGCGGTAGATCCTACAATGAG. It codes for CSARDLYGTSGRSYNE. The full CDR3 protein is CSARDLYGTSGRSYNEQFF.

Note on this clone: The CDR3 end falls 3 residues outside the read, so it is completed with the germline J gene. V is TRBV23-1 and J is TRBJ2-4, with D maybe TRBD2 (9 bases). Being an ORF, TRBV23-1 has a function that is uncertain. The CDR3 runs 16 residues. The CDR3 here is CASSLKLAGRRGLQYF. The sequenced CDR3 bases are TGCGCCAGCAGTCTAAAGCTAGCGGGGCGCAGGGGGCTT.

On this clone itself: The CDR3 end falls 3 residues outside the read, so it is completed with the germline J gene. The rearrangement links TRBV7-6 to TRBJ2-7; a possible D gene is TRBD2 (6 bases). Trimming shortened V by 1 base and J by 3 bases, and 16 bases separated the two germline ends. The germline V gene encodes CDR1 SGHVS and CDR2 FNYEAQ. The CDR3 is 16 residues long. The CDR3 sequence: CASSLGGFTSSYEQYF. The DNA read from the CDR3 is TGTGCCAGCAGCTTAGGAGGTTTTACTAGCAGCTACGAG. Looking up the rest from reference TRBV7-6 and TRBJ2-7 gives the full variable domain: GAGVSQSPRYKVTKRGQDVALRCDPISGHVSLYWYRQALGQGPEFLTYFNYEAQQDKSGLPNDRFSAERPEGSISTLTIQRTEQRDSAMYRCASSLGGFTSSYEQYFGPGTRLTVT.

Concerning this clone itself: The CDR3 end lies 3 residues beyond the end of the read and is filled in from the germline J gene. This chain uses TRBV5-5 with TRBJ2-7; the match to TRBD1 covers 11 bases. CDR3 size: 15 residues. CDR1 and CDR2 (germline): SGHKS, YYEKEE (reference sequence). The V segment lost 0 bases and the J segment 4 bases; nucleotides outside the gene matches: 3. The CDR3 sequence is CASSLGGQGGYEQYF. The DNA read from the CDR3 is TGTGCCAGCAGCTTGGGGGGACAGGGGGGGTACGAG.

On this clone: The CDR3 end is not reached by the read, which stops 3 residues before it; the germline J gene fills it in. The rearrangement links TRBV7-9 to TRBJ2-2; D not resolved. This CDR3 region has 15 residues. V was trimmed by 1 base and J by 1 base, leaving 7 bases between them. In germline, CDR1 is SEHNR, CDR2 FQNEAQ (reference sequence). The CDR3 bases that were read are TGTGCCAGCAGCTTAGATGGGCAGAACACCGGGGAG. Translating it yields CASSLDGQNTGE. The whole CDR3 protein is CASSLDGQNTGELFF.

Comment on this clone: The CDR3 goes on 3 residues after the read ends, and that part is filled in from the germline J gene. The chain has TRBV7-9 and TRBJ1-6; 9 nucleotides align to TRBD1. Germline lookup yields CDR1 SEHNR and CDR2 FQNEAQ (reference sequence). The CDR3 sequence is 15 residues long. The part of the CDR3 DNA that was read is TGTGCCAGCAGTGGGTCCGGGACAGGGTCAGTTCCC. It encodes CASSGSGTGSVP. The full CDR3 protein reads CASSGSGTGSVPLHF.

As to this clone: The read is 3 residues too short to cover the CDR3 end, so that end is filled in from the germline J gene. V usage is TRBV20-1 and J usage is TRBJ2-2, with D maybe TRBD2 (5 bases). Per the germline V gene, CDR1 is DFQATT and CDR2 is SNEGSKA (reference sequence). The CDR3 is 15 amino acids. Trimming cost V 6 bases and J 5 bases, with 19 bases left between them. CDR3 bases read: TGCAGTGCCCAAGCCCTGTCTAGCTATACCGGGGAG. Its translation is CSAQALSSYTGE. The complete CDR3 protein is CSAQALSSYTGELFF.

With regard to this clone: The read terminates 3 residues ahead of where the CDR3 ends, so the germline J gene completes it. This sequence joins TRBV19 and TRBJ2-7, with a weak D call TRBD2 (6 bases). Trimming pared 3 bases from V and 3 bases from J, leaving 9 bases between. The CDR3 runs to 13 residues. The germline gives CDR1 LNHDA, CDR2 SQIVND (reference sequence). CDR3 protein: CASSITGLYEQYF. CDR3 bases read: TGTGCCAGTAGTATTACGGGACTCTACGAG.

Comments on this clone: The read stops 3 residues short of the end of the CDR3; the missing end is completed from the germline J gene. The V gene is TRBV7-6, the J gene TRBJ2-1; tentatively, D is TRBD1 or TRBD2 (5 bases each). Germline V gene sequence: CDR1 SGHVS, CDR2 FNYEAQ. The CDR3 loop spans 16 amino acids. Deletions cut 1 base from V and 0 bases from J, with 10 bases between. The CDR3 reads CASSLVGESSYNEQFF. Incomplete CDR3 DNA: TGTGCCAGCAGCTTAGTAGGGGAGAGCTCCTACAATGAG.

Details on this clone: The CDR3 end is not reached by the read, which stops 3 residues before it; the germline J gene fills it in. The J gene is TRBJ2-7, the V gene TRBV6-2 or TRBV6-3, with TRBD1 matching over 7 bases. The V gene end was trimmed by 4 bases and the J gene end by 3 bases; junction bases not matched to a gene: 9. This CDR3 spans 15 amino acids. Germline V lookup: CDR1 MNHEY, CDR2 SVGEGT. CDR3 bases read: TGTGCCAGCAGTTCGACAGGGTTGCCCCGCTACGAG. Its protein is CASSSTGLPRYE. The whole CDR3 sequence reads CASSSTGLPRYEQYF.

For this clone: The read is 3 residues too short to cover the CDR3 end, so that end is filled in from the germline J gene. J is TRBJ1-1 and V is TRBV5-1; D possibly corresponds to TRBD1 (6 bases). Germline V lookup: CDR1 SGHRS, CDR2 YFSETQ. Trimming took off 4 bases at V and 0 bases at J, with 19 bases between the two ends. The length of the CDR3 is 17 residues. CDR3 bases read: TGCGCCAGCAGCCCGGGTGGGGGAACAGGGATGAACACTGAA. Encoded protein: CASSPGGGTGMNTE. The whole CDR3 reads CASSPGGGTGMNTEAFF.

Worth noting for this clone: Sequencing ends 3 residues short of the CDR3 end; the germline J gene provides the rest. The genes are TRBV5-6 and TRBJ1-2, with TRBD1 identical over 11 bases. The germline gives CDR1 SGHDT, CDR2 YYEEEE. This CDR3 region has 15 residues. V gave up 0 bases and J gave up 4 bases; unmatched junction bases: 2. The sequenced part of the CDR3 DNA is TGTGCCAGCAGCTTGGGGACAGGGGGCTTCTATGGC. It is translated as CASSLGTGGFYG. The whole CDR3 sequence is CASSLGTGGFYGYTF.

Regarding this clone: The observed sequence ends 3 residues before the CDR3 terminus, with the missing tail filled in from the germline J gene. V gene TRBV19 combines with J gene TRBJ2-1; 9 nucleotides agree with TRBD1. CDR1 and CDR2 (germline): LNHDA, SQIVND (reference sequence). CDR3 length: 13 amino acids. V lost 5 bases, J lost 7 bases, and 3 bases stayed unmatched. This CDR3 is CASSPGQGNEQFF. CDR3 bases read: TGTGCCAGTAGTCCCGGACAGGGGAATGAG.

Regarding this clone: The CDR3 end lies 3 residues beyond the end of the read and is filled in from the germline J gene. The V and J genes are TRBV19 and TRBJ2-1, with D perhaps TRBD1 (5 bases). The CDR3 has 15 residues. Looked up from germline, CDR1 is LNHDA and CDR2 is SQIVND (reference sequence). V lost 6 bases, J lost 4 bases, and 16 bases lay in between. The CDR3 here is CASRPTVAGYNEQFF. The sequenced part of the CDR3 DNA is TGTGCCAGTAGGCCCACGGTCGCAGGGTACAATGAG. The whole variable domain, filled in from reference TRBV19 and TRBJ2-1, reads DGGITQSPKYLFRKEGQNVTLSCEQNLNHDAMYWYRQDPGQGLRLIYYSQIVNDFQKGDIAEGYSVSREKKESFPLTVTSAQKNPTAFYLCASRPTVAGYNEQFFGPGTRLTVL.

CDR3 sequence: CASSFGTGDGYTF. The covered CDR3 bases are TGTGCCAGCAGTTTCGGGACAGGGGATGGC. V and J are TRBV11-2 and TRBJ1-2; TRBD1 matches 10 bases. The observed sequence ends 3 residues before the CDR3 terminus, with the missing tail filled in from the germline J gene. Trimming at V came to 6 bases and at J to 6 bases, leaving 4 bases not matched to a gene. CDR1 SGHAT and CDR2 FQNNGV come from the germline V gene. CDR3 length: 13 amino acids. Using reference TRBV11-2 and TRBJ1-2 for the parts outside the CDR3, the full variable domain is EAGVAQSPRYKIIEKRQSVAFWCNPISGHATLYWYQQILGQGPKLLIQFQNNGVVDDSQLPKDRFSAERLKGVDSTLKIQPAKLEDSAVYLCASSFGTGDGYTFGSGTRLTVV.

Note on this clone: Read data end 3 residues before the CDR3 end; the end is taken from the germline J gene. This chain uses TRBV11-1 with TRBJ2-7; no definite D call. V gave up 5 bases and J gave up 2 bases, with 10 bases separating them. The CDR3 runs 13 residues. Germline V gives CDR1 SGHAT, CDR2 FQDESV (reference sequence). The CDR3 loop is CASSPTTTYEQYF. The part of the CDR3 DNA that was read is TGTGCCAGCAGCCCTACAACTACCTACGAG. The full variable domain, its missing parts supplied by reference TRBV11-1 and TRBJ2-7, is EAEVAQSPRYKITEKSQAVAFWCDPISGHATLYWYRQILGQGPELLVQFQDESVVDDSQLPKDRFSAERLKGVDSTLKIQPAELGDSAMYLCASSPTTTYEQYFGPGTRLTVT.

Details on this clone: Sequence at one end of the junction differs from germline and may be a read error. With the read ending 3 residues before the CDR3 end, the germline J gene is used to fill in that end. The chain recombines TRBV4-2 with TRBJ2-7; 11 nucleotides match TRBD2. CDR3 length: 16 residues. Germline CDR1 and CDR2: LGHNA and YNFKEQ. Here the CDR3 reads CASSQNSGRAQVEQYF. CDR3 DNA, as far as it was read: TGCGCCAGCAGCCAAAATAGCGGGAGGGCTCAGGTCGAG.

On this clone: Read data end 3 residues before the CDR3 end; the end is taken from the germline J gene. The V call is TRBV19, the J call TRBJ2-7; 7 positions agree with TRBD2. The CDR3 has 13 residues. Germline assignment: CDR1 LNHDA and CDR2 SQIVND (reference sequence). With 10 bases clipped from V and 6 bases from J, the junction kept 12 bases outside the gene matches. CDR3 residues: CATAPSGITEQYF. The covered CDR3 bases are TGTGCCACCGCTCCCAGCGGGATCACCGAG.

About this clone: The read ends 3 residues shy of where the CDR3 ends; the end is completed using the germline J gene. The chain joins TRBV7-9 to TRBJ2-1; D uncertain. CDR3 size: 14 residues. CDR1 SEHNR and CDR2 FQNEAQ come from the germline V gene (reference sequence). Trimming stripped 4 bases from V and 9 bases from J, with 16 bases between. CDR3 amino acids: CASSSEGSSIEQFF. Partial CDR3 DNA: TGTGCCAGCAGCTCGGAAGGGTCCTCAATTGAG.

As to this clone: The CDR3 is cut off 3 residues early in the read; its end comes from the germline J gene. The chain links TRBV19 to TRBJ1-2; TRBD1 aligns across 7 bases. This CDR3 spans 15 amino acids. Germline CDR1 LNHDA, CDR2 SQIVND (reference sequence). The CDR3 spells CASSIDSAGQTGYTF. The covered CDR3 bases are TGTGCCAGTAGTATAGATTCTGCGGGACAGACGGGC.

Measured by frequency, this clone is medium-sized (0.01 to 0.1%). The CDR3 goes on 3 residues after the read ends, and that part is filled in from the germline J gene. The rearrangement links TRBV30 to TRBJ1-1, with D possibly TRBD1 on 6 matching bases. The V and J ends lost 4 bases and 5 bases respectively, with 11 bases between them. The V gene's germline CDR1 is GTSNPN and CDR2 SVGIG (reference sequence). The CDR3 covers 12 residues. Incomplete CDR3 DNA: TGTGCCTGGAATGGCGGGACAACTGAA. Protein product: CAWNGGTTE. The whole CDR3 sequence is CAWNGGTTEAFF.

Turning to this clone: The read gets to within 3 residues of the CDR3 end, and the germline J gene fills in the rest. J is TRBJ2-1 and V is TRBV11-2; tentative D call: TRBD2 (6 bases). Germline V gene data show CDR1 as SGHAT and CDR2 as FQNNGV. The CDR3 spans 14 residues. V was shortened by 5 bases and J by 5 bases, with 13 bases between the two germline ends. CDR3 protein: CASSEGTGDNEQFF. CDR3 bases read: TGTGCCAGCAGCGAAGGGACTGGGGACAATGAG.

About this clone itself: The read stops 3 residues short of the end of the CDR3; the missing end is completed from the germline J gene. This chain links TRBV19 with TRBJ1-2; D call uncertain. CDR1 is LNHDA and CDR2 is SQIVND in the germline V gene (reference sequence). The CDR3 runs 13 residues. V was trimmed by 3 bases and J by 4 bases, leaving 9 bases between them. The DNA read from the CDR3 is TGTGCCAGTAGTATCATATTGGCCTATGGC. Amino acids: CASSIILAYG. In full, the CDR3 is CASSIILAYGYTF.

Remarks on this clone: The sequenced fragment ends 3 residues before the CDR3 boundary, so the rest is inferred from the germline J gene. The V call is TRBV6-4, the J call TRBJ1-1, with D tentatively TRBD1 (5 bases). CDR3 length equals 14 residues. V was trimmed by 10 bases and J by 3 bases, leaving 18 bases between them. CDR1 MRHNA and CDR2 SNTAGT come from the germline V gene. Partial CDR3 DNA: TGTGCCATGATTCCGCGGGGGTCCCACACTGAA. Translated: CAMIPRGSHTE. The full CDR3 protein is CAMIPRGSHTEAFF.

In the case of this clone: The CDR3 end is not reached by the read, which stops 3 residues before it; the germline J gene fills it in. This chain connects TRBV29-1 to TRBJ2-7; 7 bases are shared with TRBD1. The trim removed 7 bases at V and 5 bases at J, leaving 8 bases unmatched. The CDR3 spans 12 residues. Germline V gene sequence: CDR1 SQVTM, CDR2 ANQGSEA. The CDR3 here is CSAKNRGHEQYF. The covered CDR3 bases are TGCAGCGCCAAAAACAGGGGTCACGAG.

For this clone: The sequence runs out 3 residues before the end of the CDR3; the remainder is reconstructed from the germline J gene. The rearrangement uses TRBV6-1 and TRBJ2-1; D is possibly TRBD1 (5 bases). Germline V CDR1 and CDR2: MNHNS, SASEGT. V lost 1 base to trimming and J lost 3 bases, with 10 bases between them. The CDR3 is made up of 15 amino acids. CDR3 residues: CASSEDSTVYNEQFF. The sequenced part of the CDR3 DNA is TGTGCCAGCAGTGAAGACTCGACAGTCTACAATGAG.

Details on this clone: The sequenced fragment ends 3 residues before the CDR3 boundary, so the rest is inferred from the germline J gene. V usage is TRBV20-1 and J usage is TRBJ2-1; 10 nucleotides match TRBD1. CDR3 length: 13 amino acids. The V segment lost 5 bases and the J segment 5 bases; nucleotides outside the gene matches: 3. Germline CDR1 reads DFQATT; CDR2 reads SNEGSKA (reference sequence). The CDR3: CSAWDRGNNEQFF. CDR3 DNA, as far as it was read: TGCAGTGCTTGGGACAGGGGAAACAATGAG.

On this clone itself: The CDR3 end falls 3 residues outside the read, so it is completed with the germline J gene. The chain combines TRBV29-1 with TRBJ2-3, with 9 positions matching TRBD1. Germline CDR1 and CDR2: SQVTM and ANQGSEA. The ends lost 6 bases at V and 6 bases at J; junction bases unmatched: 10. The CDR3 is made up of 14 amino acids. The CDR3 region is CSVSGTGLEDTQYF. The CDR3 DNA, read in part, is TGCAGCGTCTCCGGGACAGGGCTTGAGGATACG.

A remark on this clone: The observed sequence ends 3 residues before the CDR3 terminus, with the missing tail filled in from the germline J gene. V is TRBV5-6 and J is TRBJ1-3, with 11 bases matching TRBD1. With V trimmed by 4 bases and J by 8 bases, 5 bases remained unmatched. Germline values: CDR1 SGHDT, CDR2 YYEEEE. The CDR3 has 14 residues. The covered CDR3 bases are TGTGCCAGCAGCCTGGGACAGGGGGTCGACACC. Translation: CASSLGQGVDT. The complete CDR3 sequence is CASSLGQGVDTIYF. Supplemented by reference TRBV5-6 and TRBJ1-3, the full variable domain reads DAGVTQSPTHLIKTRGQQVTLRCSPKSGHDTVSWYQQALGQGPQFIFQYYEEEERQRGNFPDRFSGHQFPNYSSELNVNALLLGDSALYLCASSLGQGVDTIYFGEGSWLTVV.